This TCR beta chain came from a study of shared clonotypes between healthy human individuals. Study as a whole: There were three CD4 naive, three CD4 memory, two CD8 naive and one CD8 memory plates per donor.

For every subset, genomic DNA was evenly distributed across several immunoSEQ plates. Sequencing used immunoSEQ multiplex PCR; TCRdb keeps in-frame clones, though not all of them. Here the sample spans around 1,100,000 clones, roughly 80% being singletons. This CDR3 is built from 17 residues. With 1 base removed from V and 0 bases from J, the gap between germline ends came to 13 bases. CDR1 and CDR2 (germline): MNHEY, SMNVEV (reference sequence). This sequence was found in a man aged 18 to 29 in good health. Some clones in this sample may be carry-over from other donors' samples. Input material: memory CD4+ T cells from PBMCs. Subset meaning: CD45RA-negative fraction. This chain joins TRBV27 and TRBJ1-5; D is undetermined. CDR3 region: CASSLYFRAYSNQPQHF. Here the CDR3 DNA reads TGTGCCAGCAGTTTATACTTTAGGGCGTATAGCAATCAGCCCCAGCATTTT.